One and the same sample provided the 2 T cell receptor beta chains below, sequenced in a study of blood T cells in healthy people across ages (dated by TCRdb to between 2014 and 2017). Library generation was performed with 5' RACE. Sequencing took place on an Illumina HiSeq 2500. A second roughly 7 to 12 cycle PCR used a sample-barcoded 5' primer and a J-beta primer mix. TCRdb's own reprocessing of the public reads used fastp at Q25 and MiXCR and kept productive beta chains. Rows with a matching CDR3 protein are joined into one entry that keeps the most common DNA and genes. The sample table holds fewer than 700,000 distinct CDR3 sequences, of which more than 45% were seen once. The ten most abundant clones make up roughly 25% of the sample. The sample consisted of blood. These receptors all come from a man older than 75 in good health.

J is TRBJ1-1 and V is TRBV5-1, with D perhaps matching TRBD1 (5 bases). The V end was cut by 4 bases, the J end by 0 bases, with 10 bases between. The CDR3 consists of 14 residues. The germline V gene has CDR1 SGHRS and CDR2 YFSETQ. CDR3 sequence: CASSRDGMNTEAFF. In nucleotides, the CDR3 is TGCGCCAGCAGCCGGGACGGCATGAACACTGAAGCTTTCTTT. Drawing the rest from reference TRBV5-1 and TRBJ1-1, the complete variable domain is KAGVTQTPRYLIKTRGQQVTLSCSPISGHRSVSWYQQTPGQGLQFLFEYFSETQRNKGNFPGRFSGRQFSNSRSEMNVSTLELGDSALYLCASSRDGMNTEAFFGQGTRLTVV.

The chain recombines TRBV6-2 or TRBV6-3 with TRBJ1-1; D is unclear. V lost 7 bases and J lost 4, with 13 bases in between. CDR3 size: 13 residues. Germline assignment: CDR1 MNHEY and CDR2 SVGEGT. CDR3: CASIDPLGTEAFF. The CDR3 nucleotides are TGTGCCAGCATCGACCCACTGGGCACTGAAGCTTTCTTT.